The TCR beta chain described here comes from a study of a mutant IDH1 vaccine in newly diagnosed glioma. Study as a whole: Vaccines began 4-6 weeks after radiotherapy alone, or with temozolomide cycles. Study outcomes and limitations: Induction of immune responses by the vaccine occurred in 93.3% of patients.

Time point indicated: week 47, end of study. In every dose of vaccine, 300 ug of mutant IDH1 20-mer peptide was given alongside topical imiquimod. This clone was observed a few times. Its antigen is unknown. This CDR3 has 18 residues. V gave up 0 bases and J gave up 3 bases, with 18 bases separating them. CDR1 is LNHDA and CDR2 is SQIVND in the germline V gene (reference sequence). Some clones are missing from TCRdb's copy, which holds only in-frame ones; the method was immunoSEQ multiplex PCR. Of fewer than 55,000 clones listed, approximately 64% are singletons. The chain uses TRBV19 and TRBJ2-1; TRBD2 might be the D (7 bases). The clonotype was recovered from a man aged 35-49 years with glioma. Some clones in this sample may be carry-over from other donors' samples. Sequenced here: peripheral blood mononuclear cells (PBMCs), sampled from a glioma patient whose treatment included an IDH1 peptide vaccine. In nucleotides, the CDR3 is TGTGCCAGTAGTATAGATAAGTCGGGGGGCAGGTACTACAATGAGCAGTTCTTC. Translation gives CASSIDKSGGRYYNEQFF.